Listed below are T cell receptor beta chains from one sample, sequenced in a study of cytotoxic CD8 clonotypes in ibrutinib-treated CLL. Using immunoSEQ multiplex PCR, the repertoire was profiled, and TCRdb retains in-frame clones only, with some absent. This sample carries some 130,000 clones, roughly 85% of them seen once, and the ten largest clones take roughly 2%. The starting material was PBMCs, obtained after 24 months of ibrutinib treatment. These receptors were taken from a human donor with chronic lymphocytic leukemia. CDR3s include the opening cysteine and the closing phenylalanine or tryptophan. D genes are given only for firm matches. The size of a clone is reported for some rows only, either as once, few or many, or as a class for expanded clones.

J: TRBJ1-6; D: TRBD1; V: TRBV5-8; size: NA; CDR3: CASSIGQGTGGPLHF; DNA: TGTGCCAGCAGCATAGGACAGGGGACGGGGGGACCCCTCCACTTT
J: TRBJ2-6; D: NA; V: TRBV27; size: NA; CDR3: CASSYYEASGANVLTF; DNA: TGTGCCAGCAGTTACTACGAGGCATCTGGGGCCAACGTCCTGACTTTC
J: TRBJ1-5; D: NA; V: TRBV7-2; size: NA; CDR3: CASSLAGQPQHF; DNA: TGTGCCAGCAGCTTAGCGGGTCAGCCCCAGCATTTT
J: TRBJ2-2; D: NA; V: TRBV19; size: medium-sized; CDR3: CASGIMNTGELFF; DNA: TGTGCCAGTGGAATCATGAACACCGGGGAGCTGTTTTTT
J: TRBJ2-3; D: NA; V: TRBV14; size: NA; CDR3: CASSQDWNTDTQYF; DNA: TGTGCCAGCAGCCAAGATTGGAACACAGATACGCAGTATTTT
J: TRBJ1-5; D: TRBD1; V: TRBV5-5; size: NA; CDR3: CASSRTGNSNQPQHF; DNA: TGTGCCAGCAGCCGGACAGGAAATAGCAATCAGCCCCAGCATTTT
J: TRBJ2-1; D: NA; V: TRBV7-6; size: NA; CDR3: CASSSLGRVEQFF; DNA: TGTGCCAGCAGCTCACTAGGGCGGGTGGAGCAGTTCTTC
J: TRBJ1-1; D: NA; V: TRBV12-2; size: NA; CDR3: CASRNRPPDGNTEAFF; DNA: TGTGCAAGTCGGAACCGACCCCCCGATGGGAACACTGAAGCTTTCTTT
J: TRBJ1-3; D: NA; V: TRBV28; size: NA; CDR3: CASIQGGVPGNTIYF; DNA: TGTGCCAGCATCCAAGGGGGGGTACCTGGAAACACCATATATTTT
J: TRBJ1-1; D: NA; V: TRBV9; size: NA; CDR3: CASSPRTVLNTEAFF; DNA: TGTGCCAGCAGCCCCCGGACAGTCTTGAACACTGAAGCTTTCTTT
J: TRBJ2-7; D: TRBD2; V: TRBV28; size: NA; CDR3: CASKTSGALYEQYF; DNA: TGTGCCAGCAAGACTAGCGGGGCTCTATACGAGCAGTACTTC
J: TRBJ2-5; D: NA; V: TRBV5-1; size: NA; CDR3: CASSQGGLMSETQYF; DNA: TGCGCCAGCAGCCAAGGGGGTTTAATGTCGGAGACCCAGTACTTC
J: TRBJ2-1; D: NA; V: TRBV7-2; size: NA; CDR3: CASSSTTAGRFF; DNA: TGTGCCAGCAGCTCTACGACAGCCGGTAGGTTCTTC